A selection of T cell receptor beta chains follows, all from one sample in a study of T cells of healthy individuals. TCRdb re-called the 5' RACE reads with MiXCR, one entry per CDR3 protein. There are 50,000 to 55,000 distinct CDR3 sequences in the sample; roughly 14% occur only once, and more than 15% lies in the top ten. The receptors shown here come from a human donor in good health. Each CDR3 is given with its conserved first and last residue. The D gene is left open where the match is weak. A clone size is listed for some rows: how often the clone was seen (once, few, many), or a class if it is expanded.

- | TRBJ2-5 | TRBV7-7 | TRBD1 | TGTGCCAGCAGCCCCGGGACAGGACAAGAGACCCAGTACTTC | CASSPGTGQETQYF
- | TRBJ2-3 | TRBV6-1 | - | TGTGCCAGCAGCCAGGCGGAAAGCGTTGATACGCAGTATTTT | CASSQAESVDTQYF
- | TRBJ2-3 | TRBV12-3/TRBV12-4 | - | TGTGCCAGCAGTTTAGCGGGAGATACGCAGTATTTT | CASSLAGDTQYF
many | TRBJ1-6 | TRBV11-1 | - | TGTGCCAGCAGCTTACGGGACATCTATAATTCACCCCTCCACTTT | CASSLRDIYNSPLHF
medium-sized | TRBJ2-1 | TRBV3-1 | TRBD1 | TGTGCCAGCAGCCCCGGGACAGGATTTCTCTACAATGAGCAGTTCTTC | CASSPGTGFLYNEQFF
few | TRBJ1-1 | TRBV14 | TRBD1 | TGTGCCAGCAGCCAAGTCCCCTACAGGGGGCAGAACACTGAAGCTTTCTTT | CASSQVPYRGQNTEAFF
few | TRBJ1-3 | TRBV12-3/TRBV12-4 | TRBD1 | TGTGCCAGCAGTGGGGGACAGGGGGCGCGTGGAAACACCATATATTTT | CASSGGQGARGNTIYF
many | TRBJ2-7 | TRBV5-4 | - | TGTGCCAGCAGCTTGGCCGGGCACTACGAGCAGTACTTC | CASSLAGHYEQYF
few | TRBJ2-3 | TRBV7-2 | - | TGTGCCAGCAGCTTAGCGCCGGGGGCTAGCACAGATACGCAGTATTTT | CASSLAPGASTDTQYF
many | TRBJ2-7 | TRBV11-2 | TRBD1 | TGTGCCAGCAGCTCGGGCAGGACAGGGGATGGGTACGAGCAGTACTTC | CASSSGRTGDGYEQYF
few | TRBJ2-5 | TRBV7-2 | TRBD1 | TGTGCCAGCAGCTACGACAGGGGAACGGGAGAGACCCAGTACTTC | CASSYDRGTGETQYF
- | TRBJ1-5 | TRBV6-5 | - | TGTGCCAGCAGTTACTCGTACAGGGACCAGCCCCAGCATTTT | CASSYSYRDQPQHF
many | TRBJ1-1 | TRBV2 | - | TGTGCCAGCGGGATGGGGATGAACACTGAAGCTTTCTTT | CASGMGMNTEAFF
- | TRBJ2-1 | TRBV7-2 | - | TGTGCCAGCAGCCGAAATACAGGAATGGGTTACAATGAGCAGTTCTTC | CASSRNTGMGYNEQFF
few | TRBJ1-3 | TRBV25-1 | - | TGTGCCAGCATGGGACCTTTTAGACGTACTGGAAACACCATATATTTT | CASMGPFRRTGNTIYF
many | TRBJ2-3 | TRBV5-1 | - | TGCGCCAGCAGCCGAGGGAGTTCAGATACGCAGTATTTT | CASSRGSSDTQYF
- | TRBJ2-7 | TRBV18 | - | TGTGCCAGCTCACCCATCACGGGGAACGAGCAGTACTTC | CASSPITGNEQYF
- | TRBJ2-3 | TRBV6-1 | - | TGTGCCAGCAGCCCGAAGATTGGGAGCACAGATACGCAGTATTTT | CASSPKIGSTDTQYF
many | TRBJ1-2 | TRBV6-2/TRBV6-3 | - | TGTGCCAGCAGTTCCAACGGACCTTGGGATGGCTACACCTTC | CASSSNGPWDGYTF
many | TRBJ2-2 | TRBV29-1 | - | TGCAGCGTTGATGTCAGCAAGTCCGGGGAGCTGTTTTTT | CSVDVSKSGELFF
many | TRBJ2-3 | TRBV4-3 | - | TGCGCCAGCAGCCAAGGGACCTCCCATGTGAGCACAGATACGCAGTATTTT | CASSQGTSHVSTDTQYF
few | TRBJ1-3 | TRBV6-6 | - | TGTGCCAGCAGTTCTGGGAGAAACACCATATATTTT | CASSSGRNTIYF
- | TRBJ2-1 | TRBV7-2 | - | TGTGCCAGCAGCGAGGGGACACCCTACAATGAGCAGTTCTTC | CASSEGTPYNEQFF
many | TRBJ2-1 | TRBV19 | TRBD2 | TGTGCCAGTACCACTAGCGGGGGGGCCGATGAGCAGTTCTTC | CASTTSGGADEQFF
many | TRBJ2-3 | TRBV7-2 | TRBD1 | TGTGCCAGCAGCAAACTGGACAGGCGCAAGGATACGCAGTATTTT | CASSKLDRRKDTQYF
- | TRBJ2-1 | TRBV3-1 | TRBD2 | TGTGCCAGCAGCCAAGATCGGGGGGAGGGATTGGGTTTTTTTTGGTTCTTC | CASSQDRGEGLGFFWFF
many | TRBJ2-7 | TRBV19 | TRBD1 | TGTGCCAGTAGTATCAAGGACAGGATCGCCTACGAGCAGTACTTC | CASSIKDRIAYEQYF
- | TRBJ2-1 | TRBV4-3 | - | TGCGCCAGCAGCCAAGATTCGGACAGCTCCTACAATGAGCAGTTCTTC | CASSQDSDSSYNEQFF
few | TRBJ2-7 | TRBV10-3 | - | TGTGCCATCAGTGAATCCGGGGGGCAGTACTTC | CAISESGGQYF
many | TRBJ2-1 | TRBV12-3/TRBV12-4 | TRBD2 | TGTGCCAGCAGTCCTATTGGGCGGGAGGGAGGTTTGATTGAGCAGTTCTTC | CASSPIGREGGLIEQFF
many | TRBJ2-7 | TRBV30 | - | TGTGCCTGGAGTGTAAAAGCGCCCTACGAGCAGTACTTC | CAWSVKAPYEQYF
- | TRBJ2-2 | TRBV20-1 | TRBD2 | TGCAGTGCTAGGGGGACTAGCGGCACCGGGGAGCTGTTTTTT | CSARGTSGTGELFF
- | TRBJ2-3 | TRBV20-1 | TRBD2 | TGCAGTGGACTAGCGGGGGGTGGTGATACGCAGTATTTT | CSGLAGGGDTQYF
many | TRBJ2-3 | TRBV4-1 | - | TGCGCCAGCAGCCAGCCCCTAGCAATGGGGCCAGATACGCAGTATTTT | CASSQPLAMGPDTQYF
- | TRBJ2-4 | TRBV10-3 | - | TGTGCCATCAGTGAGTCGACGGGGGTAGGAAACATTCAGTACTTC | CAISESTGVGNIQYF
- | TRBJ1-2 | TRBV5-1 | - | TGCGCCAGCAGCTTGGACGGTATTAACTATGGCTACACCTTC | CASSLDGINYGYTF
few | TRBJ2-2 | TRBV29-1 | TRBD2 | TGCAGCGTTGAAGGTTCCGGACTAGCGGGAGGGGCCGGGGAGCTGTTTTTT | CSVEGSGLAGGAGELFF
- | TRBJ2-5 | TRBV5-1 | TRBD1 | TGCGCCAGCAGCGGCGACAGGGTAGGAATGGAGACCCAGTACTTC | CASSGDRVGMETQYF
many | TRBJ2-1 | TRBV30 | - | TGTGCCTGGAGTGTGTGGAGCCTAGAGCAGTTCTTC | CAWSVWSLEQFF
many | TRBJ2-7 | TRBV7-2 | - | TGTGCCAGCAGCTTACCTGGACTACAGAAACGCGGCGAGCAGTACTTC | CASSLPGLQKRGEQYF
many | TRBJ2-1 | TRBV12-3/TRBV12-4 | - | TGTGCCAGCCGAAAGTACAATGAGCAGTTCTTC | CASRKYNEQFF
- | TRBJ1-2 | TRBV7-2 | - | TGTGCCAGCAGCTTGTTGGGGGGTAACTATGGCTACACCTTC | CASSLLGGNYGYTF
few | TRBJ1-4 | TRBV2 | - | TGTGCCAGCAGTCCCCTATCGGGGGGAAATGAAAAACTGTTTTTT | CASSPLSGGNEKLFF
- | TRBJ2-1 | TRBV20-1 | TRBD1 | TGCAGCACAGGGGGCGTTTTATACAATGAGCAGTTCTTC | CSTGGVLYNEQFF
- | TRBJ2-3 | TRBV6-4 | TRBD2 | TGTGCCAGCAGTGACCTAGCGGGGGGAAGCACAGATACGCAGTATTTT | CASSDLAGGSTDTQYF
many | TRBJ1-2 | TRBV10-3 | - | TGTGCCATCAGTGAGCCCCAGGGGACCTATGGCTACACCTTC | CAISEPQGTYGYTF
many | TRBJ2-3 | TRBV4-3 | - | TGCGCCAGCAGCCTGGACAGATCGTCGCAGTATTTT | CASSLDRSSQYF
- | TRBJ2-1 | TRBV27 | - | TGTGCCAGCGGATCCCTGCCCGTCACCTACAATGAGCAGTTCTTC | CASGSLPVTYNEQFF
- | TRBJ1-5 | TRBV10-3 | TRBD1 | TGTGCCATCAGTGAGGACAGGGGGAATCAGCCCCAGCATTTT | CAISEDRGNQPQHF